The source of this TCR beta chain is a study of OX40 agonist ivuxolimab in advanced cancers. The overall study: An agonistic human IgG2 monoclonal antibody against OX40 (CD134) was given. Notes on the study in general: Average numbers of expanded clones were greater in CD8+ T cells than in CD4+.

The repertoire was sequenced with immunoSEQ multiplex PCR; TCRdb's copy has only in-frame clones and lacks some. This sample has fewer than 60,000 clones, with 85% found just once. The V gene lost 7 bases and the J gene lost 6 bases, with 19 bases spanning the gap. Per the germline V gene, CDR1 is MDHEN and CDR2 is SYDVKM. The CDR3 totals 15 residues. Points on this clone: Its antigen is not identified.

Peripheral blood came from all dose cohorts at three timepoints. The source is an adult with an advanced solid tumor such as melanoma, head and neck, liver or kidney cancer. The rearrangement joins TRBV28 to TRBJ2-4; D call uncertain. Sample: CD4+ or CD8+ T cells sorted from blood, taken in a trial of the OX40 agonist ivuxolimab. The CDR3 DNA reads TGTGCCAGCAAGGCGCTCCGCCAGGCAGGAAACATTCAGTACTTC. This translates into CASKALRQAGNIQYF. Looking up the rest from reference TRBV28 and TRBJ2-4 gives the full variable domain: DVKVTQSSRYLVKRTGEKVFLECVQDMDHENMFWYRQDPGLGLRLIYFSYDVKMKEKGDIPEGYSVSREKKERFSLILESASTNQTSMYLCASKALRQAGNIQYFGAGTRLSVL.